This TCR beta chain was recovered during a study of blood T cell repertoires in COVID-19. Study-wide context: Researchers got acute and convalescent COVID-19 samples from the United States, Italy and Spain. T cells, B-cell-depleted T cells, or PBMCs supplied cDNA or gDNA.

Sequenced by immunoSEQ multiplex PCR; TCRdb stores in-frame clones only, minus some. Found here are about 130,000 clones, around four fifths of them singletons; the top ten hold about a tenth. V lost 3 bases, J lost 7 bases, and 17 bases lay in between. The CDR3 covers 15 residues. The germline V gene encodes CDR1 SGDLS and CDR2 YYNGEE. This receptor was identified in a man aged 40-55 years with active or convalescent COVID-19. What was sequenced was peripheral blood. The J gene is TRBJ2-1, the V gene TRBV9; D is possibly TRBD2 (7 bases). CDR3 nucleotide sequence: TGTGCCAGCAGCGGGGAGGGGGGCATCTGGAATGAGCAGTTCTTC. It specifies CASSGEGGIWNEQFF.